The sample holds a few counts of the clone carrying this TCR beta chain. No antigen is known for it. The CDR3 has 15 amino acids. The V end was cut by 4 bases, the J end by 4 bases, with 16 bases between. The germline V gene has CDR1 SGHRS and CDR2 YFSETQ. The sample comes from a study of cytomegalovirus exposure and HLA in healthy donors. Study-wide findings and caveats: Owing to their indistinguishability, certain V segments, notably TRBV6-2 and TRBV6-3, were excluded. Most subjects' HLA-A and HLA-B alleles were reportedly predicted from TCR beta sequences.

The donors were healthy bone marrow donors. In the PCR, 60 Vbeta and 13 Jbeta primers were used. Using immunoSEQ multiplex PCR, the repertoire was profiled, and TCRdb retains in-frame clones only, with some absent. The sample holds 150,000 to 200,000 clones, 60% to 80% seen once. This TCR came from a man aged 45-65 years in good health and CMV-seropositive. Sample: PBMCs. The chain recombines TRBV5-1 with TRBJ2-3, with D perhaps TRBD1 (6 bases). The CDR3 DNA reads TGCGCCAGCAGCAGAGGACAGAACCGACCAGATACGCAGTATTTT. Protein sequence: CASSRGQNRPDTQYF.